The rows below give T cell receptor beta chains drawn from one sample of a study of PD-L1 blockade in urothelial cancer. Sequencing was performed with immunoSEQ multiplex PCR; in TCRdb, only in-frame clones are kept and a portion is missing. The sample records 120,000 or so clones, roughly 83% being singletons. Sequencing used PBMCs, obtained around atezolizumab (anti-PD-L1) treatment. These receptors all stem from a man aged 45-65 years with urothelial cancer. Each CDR3 is given with its conserved first and last residue. D genes are given only for firm matches. Size is stated for part of the rows, as once, few or many counts, or as a class when the clone is expanded.

j_call clone_size d_call v_call cdr3_aa cdr3_nt
TRBJ2-5 . . TRBV7-7 CASSFASLAGETQYF TGTGCTAGCAGCTTCGCCTCCCTAGCCGGAGAGACCCAGTACTTC
TRBJ2-7 . . TRBV10-1 CASSDGGYEQYF TGCGCCAGCAGTGACGGCGGCTACGAGCAGTACTTC
TRBJ2-5 once . TRBV7-8 CASRLKDTETQYF TGTGCCAGCAGGTTAAAGGACACAGAGACCCAGTACTTC
TRBJ2-7 medium-sized . TRBV19 CASSPFGRRGLEQYF TGTGCCAGTAGTCCTTTTGGCCGTAGGGGTTTGGAGCAGTACTTC
TRBJ1-2 . TRBD1 TRBV7-9 CASSQQRTGHYGYTF TGTGCCAGCAGTCAACAACGGACAGGACACTATGGCTACACCTTC
TRBJ1-2 . TRBD1 TRBV18 CASSPDRGPYGYTF TGTGCCAGCTCACCGGACAGGGGGCCCTATGGCTACACCTTC
TRBJ2-3 . . TRBV19 CASSIGGGTARMDTQYF TGTGCCAGTAGTATAGGGGGCGGGACGGCAAGGATGGATACGCAGTATTTT
TRBJ2-3 . TRBD2 TRBV9 CASSASGSTDTQYF TGTGCCAGCAGCGCTAGCGGGAGCACAGATACGCAGTATTTT
TRBJ2-7 . . TRBV5-1 CASSIVGREQYF TGCGCCAGCAGCATAGTAGGCAGGGAGCAGTACTTC
TRBJ1-6 . TRBD1 TRBV19 CASSKNRDRAFSPLHF TGTGCCAGTAGTAAAAACCGGGACAGGGCTTTTTCACCCCTCCACTTT
TRBJ2-4 once TRBD2 TRBV6-1 CASSDFGGGVKNIQYF TGTGCCAGCAGTGATTTTGGGGGAGGGGTCAAAAACATTCAGTACTTC
TRBJ1-5 few . TRBV2 CASSFTTGLNQPQHF TGTGCCAGCAGTTTTACCACAGGGTTGAACCAGCCCCAGCATTTT
TRBJ1-6 once . TRBV25-1 CASSGGSSGANYNSPLHF TGTGCCAGCAGTGGGGGCTCGTCAGGGGCAAACTATAATTCACCCCTCCACTTT
TRBJ1-4 . TRBD1 TRBV19 CASSSTGGTNEKLFF TGTGCCAGTAGTAGTACAGGGGGAACTAATGAAAAACTGTTTTTT
TRBJ1-1 once . TRBV19 CASSTHQVEAFF TGTGCCAGTAGTACACACCAGGTTGAAGCTTTCTTT
TRBJ2-1 . TRBD1 TRBV4-1 CASSQPDRESYNEQFF TGCGCCAGCAGCCAACCAGACAGGGAATCCTACAATGAGCAGTTCTTC
TRBJ2-3 . . TRBV19 CASSLRDTQYF TGTGCCAGTAGTCTCCGAGATACGCAGTATTTT
TRBJ1-4 . . TRBV30 CAWTTGKGEKLFF TGTGCCTGGACTACAGGGAAGGGGGAAAAACTGTTTTTT
TRBJ1-6 few TRBD1 TRBV4-1 CASSQVVQGVSPLHF TGCGCCAGCAGCCAAGTAGTACAGGGGGTTTCACCCCTCCACTTT
TRBJ2-5 . . TRBV19 CASSIGGVVGETQYF TGTGCCAGTAGTATTGGTGGAGTGGTCGGGGAGACCCAGTACTTC
TRBJ2-1 . . TRBV11-2 CASSQHLLANSYNEQFF TGTGCCAGCAGCCAACACCTCTTAGCGAATTCCTACAATGAGCAGTTCTTC
TRBJ2-7 . TRBD2 TRBV4-1 CASRASGLVVEQYF TGCGCCAGCAGGGCCTCGGGACTAGTAGTGGAGCAGTACTTC
TRBJ2-3 . TRBD1 TRBV7-3 CASSLTGTGITDTQYF TGTGCCAGCAGCTTAACGGGGACAGGGATCACAGATACGCAGTATTTT
TRBJ1-1 . TRBD1 TRBV5-8 CASSYQGQGLIMNTEAFF TGTGCCAGCAGCTACCAGGGACAGGGGCTAATAATGAACACTGAAGCTTTCTTT
TRBJ2-1 few TRBD2 TRBV7-6 CASSLGGGSGRYEQFF TGTGCCAGCAGCTTAGGGGGGGGTAGCGGGAGATATGAGCAGTTCTTC
TRBJ2-1 . . TRBV11-2 CASRFVTTSNEQFF TGTGCCAGCAGGTTTGTCACTACCAGCAATGAGCAGTTCTTC
TRBJ2-1 . . TRBV23-1 CASSQSSDSYNEQFF TGCGCCAGCAGTCAATCGTCAGACTCCTACAATGAGCAGTTCTTC
TRBJ2-4 . TRBD2 TRBV9 CASSSHSGTAKNIQYF TGTGCCAGCAGCTCCCATAGCGGGACAGCCAAAAACATTCAGTACTTC
TRBJ2-5 . TRBD2 TRBV9 CASSVAGGQETQYF TGTGCCAGCAGCGTAGCGGGAGGGCAAGAGACCCAGTACTTC
TRBJ2-7 . TRBD1 TRBV18 CASSPRQGNSYEQYF TGTGCCAGCTCACCACGACAGGGGAACTCCTACGAGCAGTACTTC
TRBJ1-5 . . TRBV28 CATRQFSNQPQHF TGTGCCACCAGACAGTTTAGCAATCAGCCCCAGCATTTT
TRBJ2-1 . TRBD1 TRBV6-1 CASSEGQGAAYNEQFF TGTGCCAGCAGTGAAGGACAGGGGGCCGCCTACAATGAGCAGTTCTTC
TRBJ1-5 . . TRBV19 CASSTPREGLQPQHF TGTGCCAGTAGTACCCCCAGGGAGGGGCTTCAGCCCCAGCATTTT